This T cell receptor (beta chain) derives from a study of beta chain features in type 1 diabetes. Deletions cut 7 bases from V and 4 bases from J, with 7 bases between. CDR1 and CDR2 (germline): LNHDA, SQIVND (reference sequence). The CDR3 contains 11 residues. This clone was detected many times. What it recognizes is unknown. Reverse transcription of all isolated RNA meant that expressed TCRB transcripts were sequenced. The table came from immunoSEQ multiplex PCR; TCRdb's copy has only in-frame clones and leaves some out. The top ten clones hold 6.7% of a sample with hundreds of thousands of clones, roughly 15% of them seen once. Study-level results: Researchers could not determine here whether HLA type influences TCRB rearrangement. Shorter TCRB CDR3s, moderately but significantly so, marked every one of the four CD4+ subsets in Type 1 diabetes patients.

Sequencing used central memory CD4+ T cells from blood. This receptor was taken from a man aged 30-40 years in good health. The gene calls are TRBV19 and TRBJ1-2; D is ambiguous. The CDR3 reads CASTTFYGYTF. In DNA, the CDR3 is TGTGCCAGTACCACATTCTATGGCTACACCTTC.